These T cell receptor beta chains were read from a single sample in a study of human T cells and chemical hapten exposure. TCRdb redid the calling of the RACE reads with MiXCR, one entry per CDR3 protein. The sample records over 300,000 distinct CDR3 sequences, 4.5% to 5.5% being singletons. Sequencing was performed on whole blood, taken in connection with sensitization to the hapten diphenylcyclopropenone (DPC). All receptors derive from a woman aged 45-59 years with alopecia areata. Some clones in this sample may be carry-over from other donors' samples. Each CDR3 is given with its conserved first and last residue. D genes are given only for firm matches. For some rows the clone size is stated as once, few or many, or as a class when expanded; others skip it.

V	D	size	J	DNA	CDR3
TRBV27	-	few	TRBJ2-2	TGTGCCAGCAGTTTATCGGGCGGCGGGGAGCTGTTTTTT	CASSLSGGGELFF
TRBV12-3/TRBV12-4	TRBD1	many	TRBJ1-1	TGTGCCAGCAGTTTAACAGGGGGCGGGACTGAAGCTTTCTTT	CASSLTGGGTEAFF
TRBV9	-	-	TRBJ1-6	TGTGCCAGCAGCGCGGAGGGAGACATCAATTCACCCCTCCACTTT	CASSAEGDINSPLHF
TRBV20-1	-	-	TRBJ2-3	TGCAGTGCCACCCCCGCGAATACAGATACGCAGTATTTT	CSATPANTDTQYF
TRBV12-3/TRBV12-4	-	many	TRBJ1-1	TGTGCCAGCAGTCCCCAACGAACTGAAGCTTTCTTT	CASSPQRTEAFF
TRBV7-9	-	few	TRBJ1-1	TGTGCCAGCATCTTTCTAACAGGAAAAGGCACTGAAGCTTTCTTT	CASIFLTGKGTEAFF
TRBV7-2	TRBD2	few	TRBJ2-3	TGTGCCAGCAGCTTAGGACTAGCGGAGATCACAGATACGCAGTATTTT	CASSLGLAEITDTQYF
TRBV6-1	TRBD1	few	TRBJ1-2	TGTGCCAGCAGTGGGGGTCCCGGGACAGGGTTCTACTATGGCTACACCTTC	CASSGGPGTGFYYGYTF
TRBV12-3/TRBV12-4	-	few	TRBJ2-1	TGTGCCAGCAGTTTAGGGGGCACCTTAGCAGGGCAGTTCTTC	CASSLGGTLAGQFF
TRBV11-2	-	many	TRBJ2-1	TGTGCCAGCAGCTGGCGCCGTGGGGATGAGCAGTTCTTC	CASSWRRGDEQFF
TRBV27	-	few	TRBJ1-2	TGTGCCAGCAGTACTGGGGGAGGCTCCTATGGCTACACCTTC	CASSTGGGSYGYTF
TRBV29-1	-	-	TRBJ2-2	TGCAGCGTTTTCACCGGGGAGCTGTTTTTT	CSVFTGELFF
TRBV6-1	TRBD1	many	TRBJ2-7	TGTGCCAGCCGCCTATCGGACAGGGGGATGTCCTACGAGCAGTACTTC	CASRLSDRGMSYEQYF
TRBV27	-	few	TRBJ2-1	TGTGCCAGCAGTTCCTTCCGGGGCGAGCAGTTCTTC	CASSSFRGEQFF
TRBV11-2	TRBD2	-	TRBJ2-3	TGTGCCAGCAGTCTCCTAGCGGGGGGGCATCATACGCAGTATTTT	CASSLLAGGHHTQYF
TRBV13	TRBD1	-	TRBJ2-7	TGTGCCAGCAGCCACGGGACAGGGGGCTCCTACGAGCAGTACTTC	CASSHGTGGSYEQYF
TRBV28	-	-	TRBJ1-1	TGTGCCAGCAGTTTCCAACGTAAGGGGTTCTTT	CASSFQRKGFF
TRBV6-6	-	many	TRBJ2-1	TGTGCCAGCAGTGGTGAGGGGTCATCTCCCAATGAGCAGTTCTTC	CASSGEGSSPNEQFF